The sequence of this TCR beta chain was determined in a study of blood T cell repertoires in COVID-19 (TCRdb year 2020). Concerning the study at large: Samples from collaborators originated in the United States, Italy and Spain and spanned both the acute and convalescent phases of COVID-19. The material from the prospective study consisted of cDNA or gDNA derived from T cells, B-cell-depleted T cells, or PBMCs. The dataset comprised deeply sampled blood TCRbeta repertoires from subjects exposed to, actively infected with, or recovered from COVID-19. The repertoires were released in a freely available public database intended as a resource for research on the immune response to SARS-CoV-2. Samples came from the ongoing ImmuneRACE study (first 160 participants) plus 1,254 subjects from 6 global collaborators. The sample metadata nearly always contained a de-identified subject ID, COVID-19 status, age in years and sex. Where HLA class I and class II types were available, the types were taken from metadata supplied by the sample provider, not from assay-based typing. General conclusions and limits of the study: The quantity of clinical and demographic metadata differed by source and by participant and was supplied without curation.

Participants in the prospective study were enrolled through a virtual design, were aged roughly 18 to 95 years, and lived in roughly 24 United States geographic areas. In the prospective study, cohorts were assigned on the basis of participant-reported clinical history obtained from a screening survey and a study questionnaire. Recovered participants in ImmuneRACE Cohort 3 were defined by two consecutive negative NP/OP PCR tests, clearance by a healthcare professional, or resolution of symptoms. In the prospective study, mobile phlebotomists collected whole blood, serum and a nasopharyngeal or oropharyngeal swab from each participant. Additional blood draws and questionnaires over an approximately 2-month period could optionally be provided by prospective study participants. Before DNA extraction, prospective study blood samples were shipped either frozen or at room temperature. About this clone: Its antigen is unknown. No base qualities exist here, and no much larger clone lies one base off it.

The immunoSEQ Assay, a bias-controlled multiplex PCR, was used to amplify TCRbeta CDR3 regions from genomic DNA. The original pipeline was this. The number of nucleated cells in each sample was estimated by amplification of reference gene primers within the assay. Sequence reads were collapsed and filtered to measure the absolute abundance of every unique TCRbeta CDR3 rearrangement. For each sample, productive Simpson clonality was calculated as the square root of Simpson's diversity index over productive rearrangements. Not all clones reach the TCRdb copy of this immuneACCESS table, which keeps in-frame sequences only. Checked studies attribute under half of the gap to unresolved V genes and leave the rest unexplained. V and J calls and clone size are as listed in that table; D and trimming were resolved from the DNA. This sample gives 400,000 or so clones in total; around 89% of them show up just once. More than 0.95% of the sample comes from the top ten.

V is cut back by 7 bases and J by 6 bases, with 22 bases in the junction unmatched. Looking up the germline V gene yields CDR1 SQVTM and CDR2 ANQGSEA. The CDR3 goes from the cysteine to the phenylalanine over 17 residues. Only the CDR3 region is kept as DNA, spanning 51 bases read in frame from base 1. The receptor's source is a young man who had recovered from COVID-19. This receptor chain uses TRBV29-1 and TRBJ2-5; TRBD1 fits 8 bases in the junction. The sample was PBMCs or T cells enriched from blood (not recorded which). The CDR3 is CSANPDGRTGMRQTQYF. Read as DNA, the sequence is TGCAGCGCGAACCCAGATGGCCGGACAGGGATGAGGCAGACCCAGTACTTC.